This T cell receptor (beta chain) derives from a study of post-analysis software for immune sequencing data. Across the whole study: Recorded subtypes: relapsing-remitting, secondary progressive, progressive-relapsing; some patients unannotated. Study-level results: Included in a set of four or five TRBV segments more frequent in patients than controls were TRBV5-6, TRBV5-1 and TRBV20-1.

CDR3 length: 19 amino acids. Germline CDR1 is ENHRY and CDR2 is SYGVKD. As regards this clonotype: As yet, its antigen is unknown.

Built from TCR beta cDNA, the libraries had unique molecular identifiers in them. One entry per CDR3 protein results from TCRdb running MiXCR on the PCR reads. The sample consists of under 900,000 distinct CDR3 sequences, about 57% of them appearing once. This receptor was taken from a girl under 18 with multiple sclerosis. The chain has TRBV10-3 and TRBJ2-7, with D perhaps being TRBD1 or TRBD2 (5 bases each). With the DNA end fitting TRBJ2-5 better, the J assignment may be wrong. Sequenced material: blood. CDR3 amino acids: CAISVLHLGGLGTQETQYF. CDR3 coding DNA: TGTGCCATCAGTGTATTGCATCTCGGCGGGCTAGGGACCCAAGAGACCCAGTACTTC.